The clone carrying this T cell receptor (beta chain) was detected a few times. This entry belongs to a study of regulatory T cells in long-lasting Graves disease. Time point described: newly diagnosed GD, antithyroid drugs for less than 3 months. Following extraction of RNA from PBMCs, that RNA was used to make the TCR library. Arm-PCR of CDR3 regions with iRepertoire HTBI primers generated TCR beta libraries. One entry per CDR3 protein results from TCRdb running MiXCR on the multiplex PCR reads. The profile shows approximately 490,000 distinct CDR3 sequences, 16% of them singletons. The same sample was also used in a study of T cells in Graves' hyperthyroidism and ophthalmopathy.

The sample consisted of peripheral blood mononuclear cells (PBMCs), taken at new diagnosis, from a patient treated with antithyroid drugs. The origin of this receptor is a man aged 40-49 years with Graves disease.

For the CDR3, the DNA is TGCGCCAGCAGTGACGGACTAGCGGGAACAGATACGCAGTATTTT. It codes for CASSDGLAGTDTQYF. The chain carries TRBV10-1 and TRBJ2-3, with 12 bases fitting TRBD2. CDR1 is WNHNN and CDR2 is SYGVQD in the germline V gene (reference sequence). With V trimmed by 3 bases and J by 3 bases, 1 base remained unmatched. The CDR3 runs to 15 residues.